This T cell receptor beta chain appears in the sequencing data of a study of cytomegalovirus exposure and HLA in healthy donors. Whole-study context: In a later analysis, it was reported that the approximately 110 validation repertoires had been produced on the same platform as the 670 or so repertoires belonging to the first cohort.

V was clipped by 8 bases and J by 2 bases; unmatched bases: 15. The CDR3 has 19 amino acids. The germline gives CDR1 MDHEN, CDR2 SYDVKM. Sequencing used immunoSEQ multiplex PCR; TCRdb keeps in-frame clones, though not all of them. Among some 120,000 clones listed, about 90% were seen once. General study results and limits: As confirmed in vitro, three CMV-associated chains were specific for CMV antigens. Rarity held for most TCR sequences, but there were some public TCRs that occurred in many donors.

Turning to this clone: Its target is not known.

V is TRBV28 and J is TRBJ2-3, with 14 bases identical to TRBD2. This TCR came from a woman aged 18-29 years in good health and CMV-seronegative. Source material: PBMCs. CDR3 region: CASGHRGGGLAGATDTQYF. The CDR3, as DNA: TGTGCCAGCGGACACAGGGGAGGGGGACTAGCGGGAGCCACAGATACGCAGTATTTT.